This TCR beta chain was sequenced during a study of T-cell memory formation after mild COVID-19. About the research overall: Largely donor-specific TCR clusters were found. Findings and caveats of the study: Prior to infection, memory already included some responding clones, suggesting cross-reactive memory joined. Researchers report contracting CD4+ clones mostly in CM and EM, with CD8+ clones in EMRA.

Concerning this clonotype itself: Its antigen is undetermined.

Libraries for TCRalpha and TCRbeta carried sample barcodes and unique molecular identifiers via 5'RACE. In TCRdb, the 5' RACE reads were re-called with MiXCR into one record per CDR3 protein. The table has roughly 86,000 distinct CDR3 sequences, 10% to 15% seen once; the top ten hold about 25%. Germline loops: CDR1 SQVTM, CDR2 ANQGSEA. The CDR3 has 13 amino acids. V lost 4 bases, J lost 0 bases, and 9 bases lay in between. Material: PBMCs or a T cell subset sorted from them (not recorded which). The gene calls are TRBV29-1 and TRBJ1-1, with D perhaps matching TRBD1 (5 bases). This sequence originates from an adult woman who had mild COVID-19 (a few samples of this study predate the infection). Cell type and time point are not known. CDR3 nucleotides: TGCAGCGTTGGGGCAGGGATGAACACTGAAGCTTTCTTT. Residues: CSVGAGMNTEAFF.